The 28 T cell receptor beta chains below all came from one sample that was sequenced in a study of blood T cell repertoires in COVID-19. Profiled with immunoSEQ multiplex PCR; TCRdb holds only in-frame clones, not every one. The top ten hold around an eighth of the sample, which has approximately 82,000 clones, 81% seen once. What was sequenced was peripheral blood. The receptor set was obtained from a human donor in a cohort sampled during active COVID-19.

The rearrangement joins TRBV2 to TRBJ2-1; perhaps TRBD1 as D (6 bases). Trimming shortened V by 5 bases and J by 8 bases, and 16 bases separated the two germline ends. CDR3 length: 14 amino acids. Germline CDR1 SNHLY, CDR2 FYNNEI. CDR3 nucleotides: TGTGCCAGCAGTCTCCGGGCAGGGGCGGATGAGCAGTTCTTC. Amino acids: CASSLRAGADEQFF. The full variable domain, its missing parts supplied by reference TRBV2 and TRBJ2-1, is EPEVTQTPSHQVTQMGQEVILRCVPISNHLYFYWYRQILGQKVEFLVSFYNNEISEKSEIFDDQFSVERPDGSNFTLKIRSTKLEDSAMYFCASSLRAGADEQFFGPGTRLTVL.

This rearrangement joins TRBV19 to TRBJ1-1, with a possible D match to TRBD1 (5 bases). V was shortened by 5 bases and J by 1 base, with 14 bases between the two germline ends. Germline V gene data show CDR1 as LNHDA and CDR2 as SQIVND (reference sequence). The CDR3 has 15 amino acids. DNA for the CDR3: TGTGCCAGTAGTGGAGTAGGGGCCGGGAACACTGAAGCTTTCTTT. Amino acid sequence: CASSGVGAGNTEAFF.

This chain connects TRBV6-5 to TRBJ2-1, with a tentative D call TRBD2 (6 bases). Germline V gives CDR1 MNHEY, CDR2 SVGAGI. This CDR3 contains 14 residues. The V gene lost 8 bases and the J gene lost 4 bases, with 15 bases spanning the gap. The CDR3 sequence: CASWVPGAYNEQFF. CDR3 in DNA: TGTGCCAGCTGGGTCCCGGGAGCTTACAATGAGCAGTTCTTC.

As to this clone: One end of the junction varies from germline; a read error may be responsible. The chain is built from TRBV7-7 and TRBJ2-3; TRBD1 matches at 9 bases. The CDR3 is made up of 15 amino acids. Germline CDR1 and CDR2: SSHAT and FNYEAQ (reference sequence). CDR3 protein: CASRHTGGSGDTQYF. For the CDR3, the DNA is TGTGCTAGCAGGCATACAGGGGGCAGTGGAGATACGCAGTATTTT.

The chain uses TRBV7-2 and TRBJ1-6, with a tentative D call TRBD1 (5 bases). The CDR3 spans 15 residues. Germline V gene data show CDR1 as SGHTA and CDR2 as FQGNSA. Trimming took 2 bases from V and 13 from J, leaving 18 bases between them. The CDR3 nucleotides are TGTGCCAGCAGCTTATCATATGGGGCAGAGGCGCCCCTCCACTTT. Translation: CASSLSYGAEAPLHF.

This clone has more than one count but fewer than ten. The chain is built from TRBV18 and TRBJ1-1; perhaps TRBD1 as D (6 bases). The length of the CDR3 is 13 residues. Per the germline V gene, CDR1 is KGHSH and CDR2 is LQKENI. V shed 5 bases and J shed 6 bases, with 13 bases lying between them. The CDR3 spells CASSWDIDAEAFF. In DNA, the CDR3 is TGTGCCAGCTCATGGGACATTGACGCTGAAGCTTTCTTT.

The chain combines TRBV5-1 with TRBJ1-1, with D possibly being TRBD1 (6 bases). Germline V lookup: CDR1 SGHRS, CDR2 YFSETQ. Trimming cost V 3 bases and J 0 bases, with 18 bases left between them. There are 17 residues in the CDR3. DNA for the CDR3: TGCGCCAGCAGCTCCCAGCCGGACAGACCGATGAACACTGAAGCTTTCTTT. Amino acid sequence: CASSSQPDRPMNTEAFF. Together with reference TRBV5-1 and TRBJ1-1, the CDR3 gives the full variable domain: KAGVTQTPRYLIKTRGQQVTLSCSPISGHRSVSWYQQTPGQGLQFLFEYFSETQRNKGNFPGRFSGRQFSNSRSEMNVSTLELGDSALYLCASSSQPDRPMNTEAFFGQGTRLTVV.

The chain uses TRBV6-5 and TRBJ1-3; TRBD1 matches at 7 bases. V shed 5 bases, J shed 4 bases, and the junction held 5 bases outside the gene matches. Germline V CDR1 and CDR2: MNHEY, SVGAGI. The CDR3 totals 14 residues. CDR3 in DNA: TGTGCCAGCAGTCTCGACAGGGAGGGAAACACCATATATTTT. Amino acids: CASSLDREGNTIYF.

Here the CDR3 reads CASSPGTSGYLAKNIQYF. The CDR3 DNA reads as TGTGCCAGCAGCCCCGGGACTAGCGGTTACCTAGCCAAAAACATTCAGTACTTC. V and J are TRBV5-4 and TRBJ2-4; 11 nucleotides match TRBD2. The CDR3 is made up of 18 amino acids. The germline CDR1 and CDR2 sequences are SGHNT and YYREEE (reference sequence). Losses at the gene ends were 4 bases for V and 0 bases for J; bases not matched to a gene: 9.

This clone was counted a few times. The J gene is TRBJ1-6, the V gene TRBV7-9, with 9 bases matching TRBD1. Per the germline V gene, CDR1 is SEHNR and CDR2 is FQNEAQ (reference sequence). V trimming: 6 bases; J trimming: 8 bases; junction bases outside the gene matches: 17. The CDR3 totals 18 residues. The CDR3 loop is CASRGRQRPGQGYSPLHF. CDR3 sequence (DNA): TGTGCCAGCAGGGGACGACAAAGACCGGGACAGGGATATTCACCCCTCCACTTT.

This chain joins TRBV5-4 and TRBJ1-1; 7 nucleotides align to TRBD1. The CDR3 contains 13 residues. Per germline, CDR1 SGHNT and CDR2 YYREEE (reference sequence). Trimming cost V 4 bases and J 5 bases; bases outside gene matches: 5. DNA of the CDR3: TGTGCCAGCAGCCCCCCCAGGGGGACTGAAGCTTTCTTT. Its translation: CASSPPRGTEAFF. Combining the CDR3 with reference TRBV5-4 and TRBJ1-1 gives the whole variable domain ETGVTQSPTHLIKTRGQQVTLRCSSQSGHNTVSWYQQALGQGPQFIFQYYREEENGRGNFPPRFSGLQFPNYSSELNVNALELDDSALYLCASSPPRGTEAFFGQGTRLTVV.

The chain employs TRBV19 and TRBJ2-4, with D perhaps TRBD2 (5 bases). Per germline, CDR1 LNHDA and CDR2 SQIVND (reference sequence). V was shortened by 1 base and J by 6 bases, with 13 bases between the two germline ends. The CDR3 consists of 15 residues. The CDR3 bases are TGTGCCAGTAGTATAGGAGAGGGATGGAGAAACATTCAGTACTTC. Translation gives CASSIGEGWRNIQYF.

The chain employs TRBV11-2 and TRBJ2-5; D possibly corresponds to TRBD2 (5 bases). The CDR3 is made up of 12 amino acids. The V gene lost 6 bases and the J gene lost 4 bases, with 9 bases spanning the gap. Germline V gene sequence: CDR1 SGHAT, CDR2 FQNNGV. The CDR3 nucleotides are TGTGCCAGCAGTCAAGAGGGAGAGACCCAGTACTTC. Translation gives CASSQEGETQYF.

The chain combines TRBV7-2 with TRBJ1-1; maybe TRBD1 (6 bases). From germline, CDR1 is SGHTA and CDR2 FQGNSA. The CDR3 contains 14 residues. Trimming took 5 bases from V and 1 from J, leaving 11 bases between them. The DNA of the CDR3 is TGTGCCAGCAGCCCCCAGGGACAGAACACTGAAGCTTTCTTT. Translation gives CASSPQGQNTEAFF.

This sequence joins TRBV9 and TRBJ2-3; D gene ambiguous. V was trimmed by 2 bases and J by 2 bases, leaving 9 bases between them. The CDR3 runs 14 residues. The germline V gene has CDR1 SGDLS and CDR2 YYNGEE. The CDR3 loop reads CASSVFQSTDTQYF. The CDR3 bases are TGTGCCAGCAGCGTTTTCCAGTCCACAGATACGCAGTATTTT.

The rearrangement links TRBV5-5 to TRBJ2-7; no definite D call. The CDR3 contains 12 residues. V gave up 4 bases and J gave up 6 bases, with 11 bases separating them. Germline V CDR1 and CDR2: SGHKS, YYEKEE (reference sequence). As DNA, the CDR3 is TGTGCCAGCAGCACATCTTGGGCCGAGCAGTACTTC. Translating it yields CASSTSWAEQYF.

The chain recombines TRBV18 with TRBJ1-6; tentatively, D is TRBD1 (5 bases). V dropped 8 bases and J dropped 8 bases, with 16 bases sitting between them. The V gene's germline CDR1 is KGHSH and CDR2 LQKENI. This CDR3 comprises 14 residues. The CDR3 spells CASAQTVKDSPLHF. Here the CDR3 DNA reads TGTGCCAGCGCCCAGACAGTGAAGGATTCACCCCTCCACTTT.

The V and J genes are TRBV6-5 and TRBJ1-2, with D maybe TRBD1 (6 bases). The CDR3 runs to 16 residues. Trimming pared 2 bases from V and 2 bases from J, leaving 15 bases between. Germline V lookup: CDR1 MNHEY, CDR2 SVGAGI. The CDR3 loop reads CASSYGQPEENYGYTF. The CDR3 DNA is TGTGCCAGCAGTTACGGACAGCCCGAAGAAAACTATGGCTACACCTTC.

The J gene is TRBJ1-4, the V gene TRBV2, with a possible D match to TRBD1 (5 bases). The CDR3 runs to 14 residues. The germline CDR1 and CDR2 sequences are SNHLY and FYNNEI. The V and J ends lost 5 bases and 4 bases respectively, with 11 bases between them. CDR3 amino acids: CASSLQGGNEKLFF. The DNA of the CDR3 is TGTGCCAGCAGTCTTCAGGGAGGTAATGAAAAACTGTTTTTT.

This sequence joins TRBV5-1 and TRBJ2-5; TRBD2 matches 16 bases. After removal of 4 bases from V and 4 bases from J, the junction contained 7 bases not matched to a gene. The CDR3 consists of 17 residues. Germline V gives CDR1 SGHRS, CDR2 YFSETQ. The CDR3 DNA reads as TGCGCCAGCAGCCCGGGACTAGCGGGGGGGCCTGGAGAGACCCAGTACTTC. Its translation is CASSPGLAGGPGETQYF.

This clone occurred a few times. Here the CDR3 reads CAWNPGGNQPQHF. The CDR3 coding sequence is TGTGCCTGGAACCCGGGGGGCAATCAGCCCCAGCATTTT. V and J are TRBV30 and TRBJ1-5; tentatively, D is TRBD1 (5 bases). Trimming stripped 4 bases from V and 2 bases from J, with 9 bases between. Per the germline V gene, CDR1 is GTSNPN and CDR2 is SVGIG (reference sequence). This CDR3 spans 13 amino acids.

This chain connects TRBV18 to TRBJ2-1; 9 bases line up with TRBD1. The CDR3 runs 14 residues. J lost 4 bases, V lost 3 bases, and 1 base had no gene match. Germline CDR1 KGHSH, CDR2 LQKENI. The CDR3 bases are TGTGCCAGCTCACCGGGACAGGGTTACAATGAGCAGTTCTTC. Translating it yields CASSPGQGYNEQFF.

The rearrangement links TRBV15 to TRBJ2-5; D gene uncertain. The CDR3 runs to 14 residues. V was trimmed by 1 base and J by 4 bases, leaving 10 bases between them. The germline V gene encodes CDR1 LNHNV and CDR2 YYDKDF (reference sequence). The CDR3 here is CATSRGPSRETQYF. DNA of the CDR3: TGTGCCACCAGCAGAGGGCCCTCCAGAGAGACCCAGTACTTC.

This chain joins TRBV5-4 and TRBJ2-5, with TRBD1 matching over 10 bases. The CDR3 is made up of 14 amino acids. Germline CDR1 and CDR2: SGHNT and YYREEE (reference sequence). Trimming at V came to 4 bases and at J to 4 bases, leaving 4 bases not matched to a gene. The CDR3 loop is CASSRDRGRETQYF. DNA for the CDR3: TGTGCCAGCAGCCGAGACAGGGGGCGAGAGACCCAGTACTTC.

The chain carries TRBV11-3 and TRBJ2-2, with D possibly matching TRBD2 (5 bases). The germline V and J ends were trimmed by 4 bases and 5 bases, with 11 bases remaining between them. CDR1 is SGHNT, CDR2 YENEEA, per germline. The CDR3 spans 14 residues. The CDR3 region has the DNA TGTGCCAGCAGCTCCGGGGATGTAACCGGGGAGCTGTTTTTT. It translates to CASSSGDVTGELFF.

The chain carries TRBV9 and TRBJ1-5; D gene uncertain. Germline V gene lookup returns CDR1 SGDLS and CDR2 YYNGEE. This CDR3 contains 14 residues. V lost 0 bases, J lost 5 bases, and 9 bases lay in between. CDR3 coding DNA: TGTGCCAGCAGCGTAGGGCGGGGATATCAGCCCCAGCATTTT. Protein sequence: CASSVGRGYQPQHF. Based on the CDR3 plus reference TRBV9 and TRBJ1-5, the full variable domain is DSGVTQTPKHLITATGQRVTLRCSPRSGDLSVYWYQQSLDQGLQFLIQYYNGEERAKGNILERFSAQQFPDLHSELNLSSLELGDSALYFCASSVGRGYQPQHFGDGTRLSIL.

The rearrangement joins TRBV19 to TRBJ2-1; possible D gene TRBD2, 6 bases. V was trimmed by 1 base and J by 9 bases, leaving 19 bases between them. The length of the CDR3 is 16 residues. Germline assignment: CDR1 LNHDA and CDR2 SQIVND (reference sequence). In DNA form, the CDR3 reads TGTGCCAGTAGTATAGCGGTCGGGGACTGGATGGGTGAGCAGTTCTTC. This sequence encodes CASSIAVGDWMGEQFF.

This chain links TRBV13 with TRBJ2-7, with TRBD1 as a possible D gene (6 bases). The V and J ends lost 5 bases and 2 bases respectively, with 13 bases between them. Germline CDR1 and CDR2: PRHDT and FYEKMQ (reference sequence). This CDR3 contains 14 residues. Written as DNA, the CDR3 is TGTGCCAGCAGCCAGCAGGGGAATGCCTACGAGCAGTACTTC. The encoded protein is CASSQQGNAYEQYF.